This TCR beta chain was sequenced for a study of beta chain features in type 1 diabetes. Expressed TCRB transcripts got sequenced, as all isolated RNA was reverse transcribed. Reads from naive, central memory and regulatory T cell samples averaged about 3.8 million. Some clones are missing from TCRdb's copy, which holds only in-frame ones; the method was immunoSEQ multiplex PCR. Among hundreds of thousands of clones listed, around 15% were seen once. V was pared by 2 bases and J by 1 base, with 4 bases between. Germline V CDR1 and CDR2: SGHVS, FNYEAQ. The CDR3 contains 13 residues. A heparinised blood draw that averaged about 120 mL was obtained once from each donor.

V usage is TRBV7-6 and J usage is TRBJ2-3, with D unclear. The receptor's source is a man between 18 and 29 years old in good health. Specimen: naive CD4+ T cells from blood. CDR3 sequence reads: CASSLFRTDTQYF. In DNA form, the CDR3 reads TGTGCCAGCAGCTTATTTCGCACAGATACGCAGTATTTT.